This T cell receptor (beta chain) was sequenced in a study of Tregs in tolerant kidney transplant recipients. The wider study: CD4+CD25+CD127- cells came from roughly 3-day belatacept mixed lymphocyte reactions, some with approximately five-day graft donor restimulation. Study-level points and caveats: Tregs expanded with activated donor B cells seemed most donor-specific. Validation in larger populations is needed because few patients were studied. No direct test of biological reproducibility was done here.

Data came from immunoSEQ multiplex PCR; TCRdb stores just in-frame clones and leaves some out. Here the sample spans just under 20,000 clones, about 71% being singletons. Only one count was recorded for this clone. The target antigen is unknown. Specimen: Tregs from blood cultured with allogeneic cells. This TCR derives from a human donor in good health.

CDR3 coding DNA: TGCGCCAGCAGCCCCTTGGGGACAGGGGCCCAATTCTCTGGAAACACCATATATTTT. It codes for CASSPLGTGAQFSGNTIYF. V usage is TRBV5-1 and J usage is TRBJ1-3, with 10 bases aligning to TRBD1. CDR1 and CDR2 (germline): SGHRS, YFSETQ. Trimming removed 4 bases from V and 0 bases from J; junction bases left unmatched: 13. CDR3 length equals 19 residues.